The present TCR beta chain was sequenced within a study of molecular identifiers for immune sequencing clone quantification. Study-wide background: In replicates, RNA from approximately 22,000 or 94,000 naive CD8 cells was divided five ways and four parts were sequenced. Study-wide results and caveats: Spiked TCR RNA from one Jurkat cell reportedly showed up when mixed among 950,000 to 1,000,000 naive cells.

Sorted inputs of roughly 19,000 to 1,100,000 cells, with 10%, 30% or 50% RNA, yielded naive CD8 libraries. Previously described methods and listed TCR primers were used for bulk TCR libraries. In TCRdb, the PCR reads were re-called with MiXCR into one record per CDR3 protein. The sample gives about 640,000 distinct CDR3 sequences, about 20% of which show up once; under 0.95% is in the top ten. This clonotype was seen a handful of times. Its cognate antigen is unknown. Looked up from germline, CDR1 is MNHEY and CDR2 is SVGAGI. The CDR3 totals 13 residues. Losses at the gene ends were 11 bases for V and 5 bases for J; bases not matched to a gene: 11.

The rearrangement joins TRBV6-5 to TRBJ1-1; 7 bases line up with TRBD1. The sequence derives from a human donor in good health. Some libraries in this study had Jurkat cell RNA spiked in. Sequencing input: naive CD8+ T cells from blood, with Jurkat cell RNA spiked in. As to subset: FACS-sorted CD8+CD4-CCR7+CD45RA+ naive T cells. CDR3 loop: CASHQGGSTEAFF. CDR3 DNA sequence: TGTGCCTCCCACCAGGGGGGGAGTACTGAAGCTTTCTTT.